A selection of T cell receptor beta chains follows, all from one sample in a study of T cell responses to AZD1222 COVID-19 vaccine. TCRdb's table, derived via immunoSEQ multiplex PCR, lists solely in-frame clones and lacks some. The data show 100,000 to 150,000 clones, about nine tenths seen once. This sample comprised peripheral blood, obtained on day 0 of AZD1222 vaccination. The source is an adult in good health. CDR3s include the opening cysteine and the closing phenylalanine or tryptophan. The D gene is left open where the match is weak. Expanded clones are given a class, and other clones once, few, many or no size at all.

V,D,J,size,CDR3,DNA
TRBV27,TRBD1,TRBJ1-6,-,CASGGGQGNSPLHF,TGTGCCAGCGGAGGGGGACAGGGAAATTCACCCCTCCACTTT
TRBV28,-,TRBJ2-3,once,CASSFVGGADTQYF,TGTGCCAGCAGTTTTGTAGGGGGGGCAGATACGCAGTATTTT
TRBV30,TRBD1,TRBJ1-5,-,CAWSGQGNQPQHF,TGTGCCTGGAGTGGACAGGGAAATCAGCCCCAGCATTTT
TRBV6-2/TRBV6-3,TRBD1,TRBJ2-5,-,CASSYSGQGISRETQYF,TGTGCCAGCAGTTACTCGGGACAGGGGATTTCCCGAGAGACCCAGTACTTC
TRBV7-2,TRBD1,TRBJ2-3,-,CASSSGTGGDTQYF,TGTGCCAGCAGCTCCGGGACAGGGGGAGATACGCAGTATTTT
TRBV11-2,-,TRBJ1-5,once,CASSLDGGIGQPQHF,TGTGCCAGCAGCTTAGATGGGGGGATTGGTCAGCCCCAGCATTTT
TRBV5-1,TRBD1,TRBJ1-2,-,CASSSGAGTGPGGYTF,TGCGCCAGCAGCTCGGGCGCAGGGACAGGGCCGGGGGGCTACACCTTC
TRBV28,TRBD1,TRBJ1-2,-,CASSTHRGLGYGYTF,TGTGCCAGCAGTACCCACAGGGGCTTAGGCTATGGCTACACCTTC
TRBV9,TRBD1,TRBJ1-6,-,CASSEGDREGSPLHF,TGTGCCAGCAGCGAGGGGGACAGGGAAGGTTCACCCCTCCACTTT
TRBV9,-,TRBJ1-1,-,CASSVVWGNTEAFF,TGTGCCAGCAGCGTAGTGTGGGGGAACACTGAAGCTTTCTTT
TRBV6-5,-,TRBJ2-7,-,CASSREQDYEQYF,TGTGCCAGCAGTAGGGAACAGGACTACGAGCAGTACTTC
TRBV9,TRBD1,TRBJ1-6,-,CASSRNTGTGPYNSPLHF,TGTGCCAGCAGCCGGAACACCGGGACAGGGCCCTATAATTCACCCCTCCACTTT
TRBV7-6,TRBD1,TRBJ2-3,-,CASSLVQGPTDTQYF,TGTGCCAGCAGCTTAGTACAGGGGCCCACAGATACGCAGTATTTT
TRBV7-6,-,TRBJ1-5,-,CASSPRGGINQPQHF,TGTGCCAGCAGCCCGCGGGGAGGTATCAATCAGCCCCAGCATTTT
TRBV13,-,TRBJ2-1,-,CASRPTFRDTNEQFF,TGTGCCAGCAGACCGACTTTCCGGGACACCAATGAGCAGTTCTTC
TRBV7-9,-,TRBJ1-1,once,CASSPFWRGITEAFF,TGTGCCAGCAGTCCTTTTTGGAGGGGCATCACTGAAGCTTTCTTT
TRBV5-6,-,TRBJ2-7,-,CASSSETGPYEQYF,TGTGCCAGCAGCTCGGAGACAGGCCCCTACGAGCAGTACTTC
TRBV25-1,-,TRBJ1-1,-,CASSAGKGTEAFF,TGTGCCAGCAGTGCAGGAAAAGGTACTGAAGCTTTCTTT
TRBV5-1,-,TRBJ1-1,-,CASSGAGNVGNTEAFF,TGCGCCAGCAGTGGGGCAGGGAACGTGGGGAACACTGAAGCTTTCTTT
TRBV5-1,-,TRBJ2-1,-,CASARTGPREQFF,TGCGCCAGCGCGAGAACAGGCCCCAGGGAGCAGTTCTTC
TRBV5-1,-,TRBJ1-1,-,CASTPRDARVNTEAFF,TGCGCCAGCACGCCGCGGGACGCCCGTGTGAACACTGAAGCTTTCTTT
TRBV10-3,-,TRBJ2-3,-,CATGVGRSTDTQYF,TGTGCCACAGGGGTGGGCCGATCCACAGATACGCAGTATTTT
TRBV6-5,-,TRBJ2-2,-,CASSSPDEARTGELFF,TGTGCCAGCAGTTCGCCGGACGAAGCTCGGACCGGGGAGCTGTTTTTT
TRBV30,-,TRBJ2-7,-,CAWGSGSDEQYF,TGTGCCTGGGGTTCCGGGTCCGACGAGCAGTACTTC
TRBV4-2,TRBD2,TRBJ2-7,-,CASSQGEGPRREQYF,TGTGCCAGCAGCCAAGGGGAGGGCCCTCGGCGCGAGCAGTACTTC
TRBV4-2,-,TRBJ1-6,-,CASSQEAGPLSSYNSPLHF,TGTGCCAGCAGCCAAGAGGCGGGACCCCTGAGCTCCTATAATTCACCCCTCCACTTT
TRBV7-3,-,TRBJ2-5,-,CASSLGFQETQYF,TGTGCCAGCAGCTTAGGCTTTCAAGAGACCCAGTACTTC
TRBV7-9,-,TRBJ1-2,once,CASSPGPQGTF,TGTGCCAGCAGCCCGGGACCCCAAGGCACCTTC
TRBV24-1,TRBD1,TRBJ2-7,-,CATSETGRVYEQYF,TGTGCCACCAGTGAGACAGGGAGAGTTTACGAGCAGTACTTC
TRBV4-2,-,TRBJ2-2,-,CASSKNTGTTANTGELFF,TGTGCCAGCAGCAAAAACACCGGGACAACAGCCAACACCGGGGAGCTGTTTTTT
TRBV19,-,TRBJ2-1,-,CASSPDVGSYNEQFF,TGTGCCAGTAGTCCTGACGTCGGCTCCTACAATGAGCAGTTCTTC
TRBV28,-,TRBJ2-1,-,CASRGVGENDEQFF,TGTGCCAGCAGGGGAGTGGGGGAGAACGATGAGCAGTTCTTC
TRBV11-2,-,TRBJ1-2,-,CASSLDPAANYGYTF,TGTGCCAGCAGCTTAGATCCGGCAGCTAACTATGGCTACACCTTC
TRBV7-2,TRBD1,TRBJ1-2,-,CASSSRQGPYGYTF,TGTGCCAGCAGCTCCCGACAGGGACCTTATGGCTACACCTTC
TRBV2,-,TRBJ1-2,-,CASSEVKDSHHGYTF,TGTGCCAGCAGTGAGGTCAAGGACAGTCACCATGGCTACACCTTC
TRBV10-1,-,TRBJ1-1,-,CASARQAQNTEAFF,TGCGCCAGCGCACGACAGGCCCAGAACACTGAAGCTTTCTTT
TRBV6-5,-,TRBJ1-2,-,CASSYSDRVYGYTF,TGTGCCAGCAGTTACTCGGATCGCGTCTATGGCTACACCTTC
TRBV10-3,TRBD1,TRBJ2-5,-,CAISDPTGGVETQYF,TGTGCCATCAGTGACCCGACAGGGGGCGTTGAGACCCAGTACTTC
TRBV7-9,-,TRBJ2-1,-,CASSSTPGESEQFF,TGTGCCAGCAGCAGTACTCCAGGGGAAAGTGAGCAGTTCTTC
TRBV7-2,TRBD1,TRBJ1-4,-,CASAAGQGRKLFF,TGTGCCAGCGCCGCTGGACAGGGGAGAAAACTGTTTTTT
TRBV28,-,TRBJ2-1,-,CASSLVVRGPWDNEQFF,TGTGCCAGCAGTTTGGTCGTCCGAGGGCCGTGGGACAATGAGCAGTTCTTC
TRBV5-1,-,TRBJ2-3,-,CASSLRGVRTDTQYF,TGCGCCAGCAGCTTGAGGGGTGTTCGCACAGATACGCAGTATTTT
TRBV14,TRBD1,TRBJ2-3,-,CASSKLDRGRGDTQYF,TGTGCCAGCAGCAAACTAGACAGGGGGCGAGGAGATACGCAGTATTTT
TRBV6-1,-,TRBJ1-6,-,CASSETPTRNSPLHF,TGTGCCAGCAGTGAAACCCCCACCAGGAATTCACCCCTCCACTTT
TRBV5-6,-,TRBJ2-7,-,CASSFGPNAYEQYF,TGTGCCAGCAGCTTCGGACCCAATGCCTACGAGCAGTACTTC
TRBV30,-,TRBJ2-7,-,CAWSRPGLGLTYEQYF,TGTGCCTGGAGCCGACCCGGGTTGGGGCTCACCTACGAGCAGTACTTC
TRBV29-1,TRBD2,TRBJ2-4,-,CSVVNHVGTSENIQYF,TGCAGCGTTGTGAATCACGTCGGGACTAGCGAAAACATTCAGTACTTC
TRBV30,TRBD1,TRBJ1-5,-,CAWEGQSNQPQHF,TGTGCCTGGGAGGGACAGAGCAATCAGCCCCAGCATTTT
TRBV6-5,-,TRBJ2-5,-,CASRSGLQETQYF,TGTGCCAGCAGATCGGGACTCCAAGAGACCCAGTACTTC
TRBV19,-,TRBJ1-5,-,CASWGINNQPQHF,TGTGCCAGTTGGGGGATCAACAATCAGCCCCAGCATTTT
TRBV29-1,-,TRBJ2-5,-,CSVGDPTAQYF,TGCAGCGTGGGGGACCCAACGGCCCAGTACTTC
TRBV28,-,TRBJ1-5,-,CASSPNPPSGNQPQHF,TGTGCCAGCAGTCCCAACCCTCCGAGCGGCAATCAGCCCCAGCATTTT
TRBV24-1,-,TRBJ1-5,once,CATSRDGSLRPQHF,TGTGCCACCAGTCGGGACGGGTCCTTGAGGCCCCAGCATTTT
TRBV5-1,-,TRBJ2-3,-,CASSPGQRTDTQYF,TGCGCCAGCAGCCCCGGACAGCGGACAGATACGCAGTATTTT
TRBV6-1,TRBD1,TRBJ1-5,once,CASSEGRGPRQPQHF,TGTGCCAGCAGTGAAGGCAGGGGGCCGCGTCAGCCCCAGCATTTT